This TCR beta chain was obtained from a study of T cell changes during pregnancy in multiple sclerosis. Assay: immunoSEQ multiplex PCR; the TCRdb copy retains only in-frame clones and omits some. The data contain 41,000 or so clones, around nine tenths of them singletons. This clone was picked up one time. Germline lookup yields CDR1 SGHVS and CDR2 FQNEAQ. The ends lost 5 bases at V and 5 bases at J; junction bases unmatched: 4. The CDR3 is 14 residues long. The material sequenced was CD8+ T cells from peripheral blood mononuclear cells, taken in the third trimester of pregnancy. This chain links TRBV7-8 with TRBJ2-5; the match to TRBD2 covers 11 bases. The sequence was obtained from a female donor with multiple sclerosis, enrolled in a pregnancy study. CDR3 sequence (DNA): TGTGCCAGCAGCATGACTAGCGGGGTGGAGACCCAGTACTTC. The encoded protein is CASSMTSGVETQYF.